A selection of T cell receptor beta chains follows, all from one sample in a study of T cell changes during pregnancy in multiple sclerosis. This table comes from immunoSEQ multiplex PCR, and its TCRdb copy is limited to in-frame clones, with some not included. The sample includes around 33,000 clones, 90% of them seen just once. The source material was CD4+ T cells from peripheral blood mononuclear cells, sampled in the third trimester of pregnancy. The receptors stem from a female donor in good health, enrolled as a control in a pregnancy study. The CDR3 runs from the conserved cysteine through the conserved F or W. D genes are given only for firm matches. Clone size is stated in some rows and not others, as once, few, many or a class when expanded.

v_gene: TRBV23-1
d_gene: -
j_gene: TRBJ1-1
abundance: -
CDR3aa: CAIREQGVDEAFF
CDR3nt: TGCGCCATCAGAGAACAGGGAGTTGATGAAGCTTTCTTT

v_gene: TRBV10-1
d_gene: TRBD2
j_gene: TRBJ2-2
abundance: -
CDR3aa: CASRVGLAGGLKLFF
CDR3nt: TGCGCCAGCAGGGTCGGACTAGCGGGAGGCCTGAAGCTGTTTTTT

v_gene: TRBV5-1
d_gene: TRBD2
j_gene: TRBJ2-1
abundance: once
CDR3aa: CASSLAGRSVDEQFF
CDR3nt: TGCGCCAGCAGCCTAGCGGGAAGATCGGTCGATGAGCAGTTCTTC

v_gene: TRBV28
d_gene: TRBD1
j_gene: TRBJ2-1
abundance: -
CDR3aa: CASSWDRGSREQFF
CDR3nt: TGTGCCAGCAGTTGGGACAGGGGGAGTAGGGAGCAGTTCTTC

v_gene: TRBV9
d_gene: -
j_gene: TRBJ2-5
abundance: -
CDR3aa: CASSEGARGQETQYF
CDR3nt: TGTGCCAGCAGCGAAGGGGCTAGGGGGCAAGAGACCCAGTACTTC

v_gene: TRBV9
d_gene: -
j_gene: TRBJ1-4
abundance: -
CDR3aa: CASATGGTTTNEKLFF
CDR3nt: TGTGCCAGTGCTACGGGGGGCACAACAACTAATGAAAAACTGTTTTTT

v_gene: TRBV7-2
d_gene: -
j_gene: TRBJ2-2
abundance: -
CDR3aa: CASSLDGGRWAGELFF
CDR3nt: TGTGCCAGCAGCTTAGACGGGGGGCGTTGGGCCGGGGAGCTGTTTTTT

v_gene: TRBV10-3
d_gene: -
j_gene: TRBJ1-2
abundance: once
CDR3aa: CAISEEGYPYGYTF
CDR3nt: TGTGCCATCAGTGAGGAGGGCTACCCCTATGGCTACACCTTC

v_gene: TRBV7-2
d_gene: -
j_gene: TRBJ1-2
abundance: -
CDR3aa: CASSLEQAMGYTF
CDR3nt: TGTGCCAGCAGCTTAGAGCAGGCTATGGGCTACACCTTC

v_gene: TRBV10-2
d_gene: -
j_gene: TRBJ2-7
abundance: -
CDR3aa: CASSPDRHGLYEQYF
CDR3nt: TGCGCCAGCAGTCCCGACAGGCACGGACTCTACGAGCAGTACTTC

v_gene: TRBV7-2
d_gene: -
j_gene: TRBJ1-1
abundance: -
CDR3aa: CASSLDKNTEAFF
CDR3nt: TGTGCCAGCAGCTTAGACAAGAACACTGAAGCTTTCTTT

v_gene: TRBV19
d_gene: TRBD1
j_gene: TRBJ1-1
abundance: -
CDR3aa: CASIRDRGWTEAFF
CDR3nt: TGTGCCAGTATACGGGACAGGGGATGGACTGAAGCTTTCTTT

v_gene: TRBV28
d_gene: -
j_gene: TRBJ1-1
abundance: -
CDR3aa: CASSGWGTYTEAFF
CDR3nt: TGTGCCAGCAGCGGATGGGGGACTTACACTGAAGCTTTCTTT

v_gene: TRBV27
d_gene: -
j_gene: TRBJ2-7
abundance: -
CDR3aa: CASSPGPPAGLFYEQYF
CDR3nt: TGTGCCAGCAGCCCCGGCCCCCCAGCGGGCCTATTCTACGAGCAGTACTTC

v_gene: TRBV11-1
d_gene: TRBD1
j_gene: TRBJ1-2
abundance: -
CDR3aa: CASSLGTDYGYTF
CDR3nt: TGTGCCAGCAGCTTGGGGACAGACTATGGCTACACCTTC

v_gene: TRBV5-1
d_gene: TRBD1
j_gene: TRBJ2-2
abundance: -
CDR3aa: CASSLTGAGDGELFF
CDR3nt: TGCGCCAGCAGCTTGACAGGGGCCGGGGACGGGGAGCTGTTTTTT

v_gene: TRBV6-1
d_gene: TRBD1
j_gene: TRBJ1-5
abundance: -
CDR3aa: CASTPPGQANQPQHF
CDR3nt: TGTGCCAGCACTCCGCCGGGACAGGCCAATCAGCCCCAGCATTTT

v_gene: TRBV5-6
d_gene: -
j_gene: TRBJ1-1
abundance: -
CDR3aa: CASSLAGTSGTEAFF
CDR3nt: TGTGCCAGCAGCTTGGCCGGGACTTCCGGCACTGAAGCTTTCTTT

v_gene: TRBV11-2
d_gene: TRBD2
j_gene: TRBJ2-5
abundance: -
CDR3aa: CASSPLAGVETQYF
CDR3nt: TGTGCCAGCAGCCCCCTAGCGGGGGTCGAGACCCAGTACTTC

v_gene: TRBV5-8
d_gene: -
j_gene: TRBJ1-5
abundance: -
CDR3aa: CASSLERWANQPQHF
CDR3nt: TGTGCCAGCAGCTTGGAACGGTGGGCCAATCAGCCCCAGCATTTT

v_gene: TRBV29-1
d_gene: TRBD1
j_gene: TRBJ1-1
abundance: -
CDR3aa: CSVNTGTGGSTEAFF
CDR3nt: TGCAGCGTGAACACCGGGACAGGCGGCAGCACTGAAGCTTTCTTT